This entry features one T cell receptor beta chain sequence. This sample is part of a study of patients and donors after allogeneic stem cell transplantation. The length of the CDR3 is 16 residues. Germline V gene sequence: CDR1 SGHTA, CDR2 FQGNSA. Trimming pared 1 base from V and 4 bases from J, leaving 14 bases between. TCRdb reprocessed the RT-PCR reads via MiXCR and lists one record per CDR3 protein. The repertoire holds about 960,000 distinct CDR3 sequences, approximately 18% seen once, with approximately 5.9% in the top ten. V usage is TRBV7-2 and J usage is TRBJ2-1; TRBD2 might be the D (6 bases). This clonotype was obtained from a human donor who was either an allogeneic HSCT recipient or a stem cell or donor lymphocyte infusion donor (not recorded which). It is not recorded whose cells these are; they may come from a transplant donor. The sample consisted of blood, either unsorted or a sorted T cell fraction (not recorded which). As DNA, the CDR3 is TGTGCCAGCAGCTTAGAGGTGCTAGGGAGGTACAATGAGCAGTTCTTC. Translated: CASSLEVLGRYNEQFF.